This T cell receptor (beta chain) was sequenced for a study of T-cell reconstitution after alpha-beta-depleted transplantation in children. The TCRbeta library incorporated unique molecular identifiers. TCRdb independently ran MiXCR on the PCR reads; one entry per CDR3 protein. The data contain over 550,000 distinct CDR3 sequences, about 10% of them singletons. The receptor comes from a human donor who donated a stem cell graft to a child with acute myeloid leukemia. Sequences were derived from PBMCs from the stem cell graft donor, sampled from the stem cell graft.

In DNA, the CDR3 is TGTGCCAGCAGCCAAGTAACACTCTCTAGCACAGATACGCAGTATTTT. Amino acids: CASSQVTLSSTDTQYF. This chain joins TRBV3-1 and TRBJ2-3; no firm D call. CDR1 and CDR2 from the germline V gene are LGHDT and YNNKEL (reference sequence). This CDR3 has 16 residues. V gave up 1 base and J gave up 0 bases, with 11 bases separating them.